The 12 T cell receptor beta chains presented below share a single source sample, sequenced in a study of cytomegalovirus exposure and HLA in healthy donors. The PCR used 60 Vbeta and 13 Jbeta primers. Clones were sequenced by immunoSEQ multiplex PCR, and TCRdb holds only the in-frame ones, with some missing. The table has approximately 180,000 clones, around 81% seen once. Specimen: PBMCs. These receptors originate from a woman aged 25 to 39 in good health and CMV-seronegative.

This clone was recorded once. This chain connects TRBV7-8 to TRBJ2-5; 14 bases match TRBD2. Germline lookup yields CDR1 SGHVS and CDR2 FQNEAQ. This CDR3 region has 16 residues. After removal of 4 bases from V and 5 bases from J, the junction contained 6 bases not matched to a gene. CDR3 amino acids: CASSWGLAGVRETQYF. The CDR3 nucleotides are TGTGCCAGCAGCTGGGGACTAGCGGGGGTCCGCGAGACCCAGTACTTC.

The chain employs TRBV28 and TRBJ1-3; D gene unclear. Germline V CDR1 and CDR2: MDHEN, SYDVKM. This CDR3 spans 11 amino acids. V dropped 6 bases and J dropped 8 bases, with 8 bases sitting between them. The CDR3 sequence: CASSQEDTIYF. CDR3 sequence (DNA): TGTGCCAGCAGCCAGGAGGACACCATATATTTT. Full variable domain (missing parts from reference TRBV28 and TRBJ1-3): DVKVTQSSRYLVKRTGEKVFLECVQDMDHENMFWYRQDPGLGLRLIYFSYDVKMKEKGDIPEGYSVSREKKERFSLILESASTNQTSMYLCASSQEDTIYFGEGSWLTVV.

CDR3 residues: CASSEGVLEKLFF. DNA for the CDR3: TGCGCCAGCAGTGAAGGGGTACTAGAAAAACTGTTTTTT. This chain uses TRBV10-1 with TRBJ1-4; possible D gene TRBD1, 5 bases. The CDR3 is 13 residues long. Germline loops: CDR1 WNHNN, CDR2 SYGVQD (reference sequence). Between the trimmed V and J ends, which lost 3 bases and 8 bases, there was a span of 10 bases.

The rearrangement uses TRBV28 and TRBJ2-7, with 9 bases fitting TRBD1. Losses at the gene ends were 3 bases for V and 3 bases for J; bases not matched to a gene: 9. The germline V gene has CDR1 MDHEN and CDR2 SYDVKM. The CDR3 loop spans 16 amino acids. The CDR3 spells CASSFPRQGGGYEQYF. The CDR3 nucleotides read TGTGCCAGCAGTTTTCCGCGACAGGGGGGCGGCTACGAGCAGTACTTC.

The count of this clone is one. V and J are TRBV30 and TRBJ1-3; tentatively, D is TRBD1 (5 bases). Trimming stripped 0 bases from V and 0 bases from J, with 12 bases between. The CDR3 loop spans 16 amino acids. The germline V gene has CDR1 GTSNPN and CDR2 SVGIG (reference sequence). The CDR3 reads CAWSVGAKSSGNTIYF. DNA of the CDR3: TGTGCCTGGAGTGTAGGGGCCAAGAGCTCTGGAAACACCATATATTTT.

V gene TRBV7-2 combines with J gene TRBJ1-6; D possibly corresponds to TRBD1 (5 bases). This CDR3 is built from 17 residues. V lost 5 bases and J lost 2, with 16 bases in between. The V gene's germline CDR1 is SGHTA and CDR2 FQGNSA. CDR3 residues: CASSPVVRGTYNSPLHF. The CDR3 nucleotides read TGTGCCAGCAGCCCGGTGGTAAGGGGAACCTATAATTCACCCCTCCACTTT.

The CDR3 DNA reads TGTGCCAGCAGAGAAACAGGTACGGACACTGAAGCTTTCTTT. It is translated as CASRETGTDTEAFF. The chain has TRBV28 and TRBJ1-1; maybe TRBD1 (5 bases). CDR3 length: 14 residues. V lost 6 bases to trimming and J lost 3 bases, with 14 bases between them. CDR1 MDHEN and CDR2 SYDVKM come from the germline V gene. Supplemented by reference TRBV28 and TRBJ1-1, the full variable domain reads DVKVTQSSRYLVKRTGEKVFLECVQDMDHENMFWYRQDPGLGLRLIYFSYDVKMKEKGDIPEGYSVSREKKERFSLILESASTNQTSMYLCASRETGTDTEAFFGQGTRLTVV.

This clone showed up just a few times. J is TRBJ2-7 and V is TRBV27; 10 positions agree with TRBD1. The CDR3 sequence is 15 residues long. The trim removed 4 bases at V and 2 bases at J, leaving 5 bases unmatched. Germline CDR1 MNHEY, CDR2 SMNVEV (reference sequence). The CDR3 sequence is CASSSRDRGPYEQYF. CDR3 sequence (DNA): TGTGCCAGCAGTTCCCGGGACAGGGGACCCTACGAGCAGTACTTC.

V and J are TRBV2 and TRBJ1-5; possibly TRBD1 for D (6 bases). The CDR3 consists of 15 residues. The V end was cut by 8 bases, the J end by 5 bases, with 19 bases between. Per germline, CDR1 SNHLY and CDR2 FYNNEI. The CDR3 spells CASGQQGLQHQPQHF. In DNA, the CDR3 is TGTGCCAGCGGTCAACAGGGCCTTCAGCATCAGCCCCAGCATTTT.

The CDR3 bases are TGCGCCAGCAGCCAGTTACCGGGACAGGGGAGCGTCGAGCAGTACTTC. This encodes CASSQLPGQGSVEQYF. The V call is TRBV4-1, the J call TRBJ2-7; 10 bases line up with TRBD1. In germline, CDR1 is MGHRA, CDR2 YSYEKL. The CDR3 length is 16 residues. Trimming removed 3 bases from V and 6 bases from J; junction bases left unmatched: 11.

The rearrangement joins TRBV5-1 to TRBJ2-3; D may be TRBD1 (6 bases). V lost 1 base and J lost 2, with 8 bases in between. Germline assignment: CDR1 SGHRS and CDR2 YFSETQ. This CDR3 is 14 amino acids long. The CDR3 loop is CASSLNRATDTQYF. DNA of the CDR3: TGCGCCAGCAGCTTGAACAGGGCCACAGATACGCAGTATTTT.

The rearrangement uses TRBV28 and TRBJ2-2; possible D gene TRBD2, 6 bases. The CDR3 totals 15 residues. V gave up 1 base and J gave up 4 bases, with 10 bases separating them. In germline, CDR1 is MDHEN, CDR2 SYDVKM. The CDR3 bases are TGTGCCAGCAGTTTATTGGGGAGGTTCACCGGGGAGCTGTTTTTT. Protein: CASSLLGRFTGELFF.